The present TCR beta chain was sequenced within a study of CD8+CD57+ T cells in acquired aplastic anemia. Germline CDR1 is DFQATT and CDR2 is SNEGSKA (reference sequence). There are 15 residues in the CDR3. The ends lost 3 bases at V and 4 bases at J; junction bases unmatched: 7. The study profiled TCR beta VDJ and CDR3 using genomic DNA as template. TCRdb re-analysed the reads in MiXCR, keeping a single row per CDR3 protein. The sample yields about 190,000 distinct CDR3 sequences, less than 65% seen once. The chain links TRBV20-1 to TRBJ2-7; 12 bases are shared with TRBD2. The sequence derives from a human donor with severe aplastic anemia or a healthy control (not recorded which). Sequenced material: sorted CD4+, CD8+, or CD8+CD57+ T cells (not recorded which) from PBMCs. CDR3 DNA: TGCAGTGCTAGTGAGACTAGCGGGAGTTTGTACGAGCAGTACTTC. Translation gives CSASETSGSLYEQYF.